The 3 T cell receptor beta chains in this list originate from one sample, sequenced in a study of blood T cell repertoires in COVID-19 (dated by TCRdb to the early 2020s). To prepare the library, the immunoSEQ multiplex PCR assay was applied. Held by TCRdb, this immuneACCESS table contains in-frame sequences only and omits some clones. Under half of the omission traces to an unresolved V gene where checked; the cause of the rest is unknown. For this sample the table gives about 190,000 clones, of which 84% were detected only once. 20% of the sample rests with the top ten. The sequenced material came from peripheral blood. These receptors were obtained from a human donor in a cohort sampled during active COVID-19.

The chain is built from TRBV4-1 and TRBJ1-1, with 11 bases identical to TRBD1. The CDR3 consists of 16 residues. V was clipped by 1 base and J by 6 bases; unmatched bases: 7. Germline V lookup: CDR1 MGHRA, CDR2 YSYEKL. CDR3: CASSQGPDRGRAEAFF. The CDR3 DNA reads as TGCGCCAGCAGCCAAGGCCCGGACAGGGGGCGAGCTGAAGCTTTCTTT.

The rearrangement joins TRBV6-5 to TRBJ1-5; unclear D gene. The germline gives CDR1 MNHEY, CDR2 SVGAGI. This CDR3 has 15 amino acids. The V end was cut by 5 bases, the J end by 3 bases, with 14 bases between. The CDR3 bases are TGTGCCAGCAGTCCCCCGGTCCCCATCAATCAGCCCCAGCATTTT. Protein product: CASSPPVPINQPQHF.

The V and J genes are TRBV15 and TRBJ1-5, with 7 nucleotides matching TRBD1. The CDR3 is 15 amino acids. Germline values: CDR1 LNHNV, CDR2 YYDKDF (reference sequence). After removal of 0 bases from V and 6 bases from J, the junction contained 5 bases not matched to a gene. The CDR3 protein is CATSRDGQEGQPQHF. The DNA for the CDR3 is TGTGCCACCAGCAGAGATGGACAGGAAGGTCAGCCCCAGCATTTT.